The 28 T cell receptor beta chains in this list originate from one sample, sequenced in a study of cytomegalovirus exposure and HLA in healthy donors. The primer mix had 60 Vbeta and 13 Jbeta primers. Method: immunoSEQ multiplex PCR; TCRdb's copy keeps in-frame clones and lacks some. The sample comprises 100,000 or so clones, around 78% of which are singletons, and 2.5% to 3% rests with the top ten. What was sequenced was PBMCs. The origin of the receptors is a man in his forties or fifties in good health and CMV-seronegative.

V gene TRBV18 combines with J gene TRBJ1-4; TRBD1 aligns across 11 bases. This CDR3 has 14 amino acids. The trim removed 6 bases at V and 6 bases at J, leaving 3 bases unmatched. CDR1 KGHSH and CDR2 LQKENI come from the germline V gene. CDR3 loop: CASSLDRGHEKLFF. In nucleotides, the CDR3 is TGTGCCAGCTCCTTGGACAGGGGGCATGAAAAACTGTTTTTT.

The table lists this clone with a few counts. This sequence joins TRBV4-2 and TRBJ2-1; possibly TRBD2 for D (6 bases). The CDR3 loop spans 17 amino acids. Germline loops: CDR1 LGHNA, CDR2 YNFKEQ. Between the trimmed V and J ends, which lost 3 bases and 1 base, there was a span of 16 bases. CDR3 nucleotides: TGTGCCAGCAGCCATCCTCTTGACGGGAGATCCTACAATGAGCAGTTCTTC. Encoded protein: CASSHPLDGRSYNEQFF.

In regard to this clone: Different DNA sequences within this sample yield the same CDR3. The chain is built from TRBV7-2 and TRBJ1-3; no clear D. This CDR3 region has 15 residues. Per germline, CDR1 SGHTA and CDR2 FQGNSA. Trimming removed 1 base at V and 0 bases at J, with 7 bases between. The CDR3 loop reads CASSLGPGSGNTIYF. CDR3 nucleotides: TGTGCCAGCAGCTTAGGTCCCGGCTCTGGAAACACCATATATTTT.

The chain couples TRBV7-9 to TRBJ2-1, with 7 bases matching TRBD2. The CDR3 totals 15 residues. The junction had 8 bases not matched to a gene; V was cut back by 6 bases and J by 3 bases. Germline V gene lookup returns CDR1 SEHNR and CDR2 FQNEAQ (reference sequence). The CDR3 DNA reads TGTGCCAGCAGTCTTTCCGCGGGGGACTACAATGAGCAGTTCTTC. Its protein is CASSLSAGDYNEQFF.

This clone has a handful of counts. This chain links TRBV19 with TRBJ2-1; D uncertain. From germline, CDR1 is LNHDA and CDR2 SQIVND (reference sequence). The CDR3 is made up of 13 amino acids. V lost 4 bases and J lost 7, with 11 bases in between. The CDR3 sequence is CASSSPIRNEQFF. The CDR3 DNA is TGTGCCAGTAGTAGCCCCATTCGGAATGAGCAGTTCTTC.

This clone was observed a handful of times. The chain is built from TRBV19 and TRBJ1-5; 10 bases agree with TRBD1. The CDR3 is 15 amino acids. Germline V gene lookup returns CDR1 LNHDA and CDR2 SQIVND (reference sequence). Trimming removed 7 bases from V and 4 bases from J; junction bases left unmatched: 7. The CDR3 loop reads CASTRQGAGNQPQHF. The CDR3 DNA reads TGTGCCAGTACCCGACAGGGGGCCGGTAATCAGCCCCAGCATTTT.

This clone has only a few counts. The chain uses TRBV30 and TRBJ1-4; perhaps TRBD1 as D (5 bases). Germline loops: CDR1 GTSNPN, CDR2 SVGIG (reference sequence). V lost 3 bases, J lost 7 bases, and 12 bases lay in between. The CDR3 length is 13 residues. The CDR3 region is CAWRGGAVEKLFF. In DNA, the CDR3 is TGTGCCTGGAGGGGCGGGGCTGTTGAAAAACTGTTTTTT.

In its sample, this clone was seen a few times. The J gene is TRBJ2-2, the V gene TRBV5-1; 7 bases align to TRBD2. The germline gives CDR1 SGHRS, CDR2 YFSETQ. V trimming: 3 bases; J trimming: 5 bases; junction bases outside the gene matches: 10. The CDR3 extends over 16 amino acids. Here the CDR3 DNA reads TGCGCCAGCAGCTGGGGCCCCGGACTAGATACCGGGGAGCTGTTTTTT. Amino acids: CASSWGPGLDTGELFF.

The chain has TRBV19 and TRBJ1-2; weak D call: TRBD1 (5 bases). V was cut by 5 bases and J by 4 bases, with 11 bases left in between. Germline V gives CDR1 LNHDA, CDR2 SQIVND (reference sequence). The CDR3 consists of 13 residues. The CDR3 nucleotides are TGTGCCAGTAGTCGAGACAGCTCCTATGGCTACACCTTC. It codes for CASSRDSSYGYTF.

The chain links TRBV7-6 to TRBJ2-7; tentative D call: TRBD1 (6 bases). This CDR3 spans 14 amino acids. Germline V gene lookup returns CDR1 SGHVS and CDR2 FNYEAQ. Trimming cost V 3 bases and J 1 base, with 10 bases left between them. The CDR3 sequence: CASSFIQGSYEQYF. Written as DNA, the CDR3 is TGTGCCAGCAGCTTCATCCAGGGGTCCTACGAGCAGTACTTC.

The J gene is TRBJ2-2, the V gene TRBV2; D might be TRBD1 (6 bases). Per germline, CDR1 SNHLY and CDR2 FYNNEI. The ends were cut back, 7 bases at V and 4 bases at J, with 13 bases in the middle. The CDR3 length is 14 residues. CDR3: CASNQGRVTGELFF. The CDR3, as DNA: TGTGCCAGCAATCAGGGGCGGGTCACCGGGGAGCTGTTTTTT.

This chain links TRBV11-2 with TRBJ1-2; a weak D match, TRBD1 (5 bases). Germline values: CDR1 SGHAT, CDR2 FQNNGV. The length of the CDR3 is 15 residues. V was shortened by 5 bases and J by 0 bases, with 13 bases between the two germline ends. CDR3 in amino acids: CASSDTGDPNYGYTF. The CDR3 DNA sequence: TGTGCCAGCAGCGACACAGGAGATCCTAACTATGGCTACACCTTC.

The chain combines TRBV5-1 with TRBJ2-1; no definite D call. The CDR3 runs 13 residues. Germline lookup yields CDR1 SGHRS and CDR2 YFSETQ. The ends were cut back, 0 bases at V and 10 bases at J, with 11 bases in the middle. CDR3 DNA: TGCGCCAGCAGCTTGGCCGTTAGCTGGGAGCAGTTCTTC. As protein: CASSLAVSWEQFF.

In regard to this clone: In the same sample, other DNA sequences code for this CDR3. The genes are TRBV6-5 and TRBJ2-5; perhaps TRBD2 as D (7 bases). The CDR3 has 16 amino acids. Looked up from germline, CDR1 is MNHEY and CDR2 is SVGAGI. Trimming took off 2 bases at V and 1 base at J, with 14 bases between the two ends. CDR3 sequence reads: CASSYEGGASQETQYF. The CDR3 DNA reads as TGTGCCAGCAGTTACGAGGGGGGGGCCTCCCAAGAGACCCAGTACTTC.

The sample holds a few counts of this clone. The rearrangement uses TRBV5-5 and TRBJ1-4; 7 bases align to TRBD1. This CDR3 has 17 amino acids. Per the germline V gene, CDR1 is SGHKS and CDR2 is YYEKEE (reference sequence). V trimming: 4 bases; J trimming: 2 bases; junction bases outside the gene matches: 11. CDR3 amino acids: CASSSQTGSGTNEKLFF. CDR3 coding DNA: TGTGCCAGCAGCAGCCAGACAGGGTCGGGGACTAATGAAAAACTGTTTTTT.

This clone was counted a single time. The chain uses TRBV7-3 and TRBJ1-2; 8 bases map to TRBD1. From germline, CDR1 is SGHTA and CDR2 FQGTGA. The CDR3 loop spans 13 amino acids. The ends lost 5 bases at V and 3 bases at J; junction bases unmatched: 2. The DNA for the CDR3 is TGTGCCAGCAGCCCGGACAGGGACTATGGCTACACCTTC. Protein sequence: CASSPDRDYGYTF.

J is TRBJ2-7 and V is TRBV11-1, with TRBD2 matching 8 bases. The CDR3 is 15 amino acids. The ends lost 5 bases at V and 3 bases at J; junction bases unmatched: 9. CDR1 and CDR2 (germline): SGHAT, FQDESV (reference sequence). The CDR3 DNA sequence: TGTGCCAGCAGCCCCGCACTAGCGGACCACTACGAGCAGTACTTC. This translates into CASSPALADHYEQYF.

The chain combines TRBV30 with TRBJ1-2; D not certain. V gave up 3 bases and J gave up 8 bases, with 13 bases separating them. Germline V gene lookup returns CDR1 GTSNPN and CDR2 SVGIG (reference sequence). The CDR3 covers 12 residues. DNA for the CDR3: TGTGCCTGGAGCCCGGGTAAAAGGGGCTACACCTTC. Residues: CAWSPGKRGYTF.

This chain connects TRBV12-5 to TRBJ2-7; 9 bases are a match to TRBD1. The germline V gene has CDR1 LGHNT and CDR2 FRNRAP. This CDR3 spans 18 amino acids. V shed 3 bases, J shed 2 bases, and the junction held 14 bases outside the gene matches. The CDR3 DNA sequence: TGTGCTAGTGGTTTCGTTACAGGGGGCGGCGATATTACCTACGAGCAGTACTTC. It yields the protein CASGFVTGGGDITYEQYF.

V and J are TRBV4-1 and TRBJ1-4; a possible D gene is TRBD1 (5 bases). This CDR3 contains 15 residues. The germline gives CDR1 MGHRA, CDR2 YSYEKL. With 4 bases removed from V and 5 bases from J, the gap between germline ends came to 14 bases. The CDR3 protein is CASSPLGGLNEKLFF. The CDR3 DNA reads as TGCGCCAGCAGCCCCCTCGGGGGGTTGAATGAAAAACTGTTTTTT.

This chain connects TRBV18 to TRBJ2-5, with 9 bases matching TRBD2. J lost 4 bases, V lost 1 base, and 10 bases had no gene match. Germline assignment: CDR1 KGHSH and CDR2 LQKENI. The CDR3 contains 17 residues. The CDR3 region has the DNA TGTGCCAGCTCACCACGGGCTAGCGGGGCCTCCCGAGAGACCCAGTACTTC. It translates to CASSPRASGASRETQYF. Complete variable domain (other parts from reference TRBV18 and TRBJ2-5): NAGVMQNPRHLVRRRGQEARLRCSPMKGHSHVYWYRQLPEEGLKFMVYLQKENIIDESGMPKERFSAEFPKEGPSILRIQQVVRGDSAAYFCASSPRASGASRETQYFGPGTRLLVL.

The V call is TRBV2, the J call TRBJ2-2; the D gene is possibly TRBD1 (6 bases). Germline V CDR1 and CDR2: SNHLY, FYNNEI. Trimming took off 7 bases at V and 4 bases at J, with 13 bases between the two ends. The CDR3 spans 14 residues. The CDR3 sequence is CASILRGGTGELFF. In DNA, the CDR3 is TGTGCCAGCATACTCAGGGGCGGCACCGGGGAGCTGTTTTTT.

V usage is TRBV5-6 and J usage is TRBJ2-3; maybe TRBD1 (5 bases). CDR1 and CDR2 (germline): SGHDT, YYEEEE. This CDR3 comprises 16 residues. The V gene lost 0 bases and the J gene lost 1 base, with 12 bases spanning the gap. The CDR3 reads CASSLGTGLRTDTQYF. The CDR3 region has the DNA TGTGCCAGCAGCTTGGGCACAGGTCTACGCACAGATACGCAGTATTTT.

V usage is TRBV9 and J usage is TRBJ1-1; D is unclear. Germline V CDR1 and CDR2: SGDLS, YYNGEE. The V end was cut by 0 bases, the J end by 8 bases, with 11 bases between. CDR3 length: 13 residues. CDR3 sequence: CASSVGVSSEAFF. The CDR3 DNA is TGTGCCAGCAGCGTAGGAGTTTCCTCCGAAGCTTTCTTT.

The chain couples TRBV7-9 to TRBJ1-2; D is possibly TRBD1 (5 bases). CDR1 is SEHNR, CDR2 FQNEAQ, per germline (reference sequence). This CDR3 has 13 amino acids. The germline V and J ends were trimmed by 4 bases and 8 bases, with 14 bases remaining between them. The CDR3, as DNA: TGTGCCAGCAGCTCGACGATCGCAGGGGGCTACACCTTC. Translating it yields CASSSTIAGGYTF.

The chain employs TRBV11-3 and TRBJ2-1; D call uncertain. The CDR3 contains 14 residues. V was pared by 1 base and J by 3 bases, with 7 bases between. Germline V CDR1 and CDR2: SGHNT, YENEEA. The CDR3 region is CASSLGPNYNEQFF. For the CDR3, the DNA is TGTGCCAGCAGCTTAGGTCCTAACTACAATGAGCAGTTCTTC. The full variable domain, in which reference TRBV11-3 and TRBJ2-1 provide the parts outside the CDR3, is EAGVVQSPRYKIIEKKQPVAFWCNPISGHNTLYWYLQNLGQGPELLIRYENEEAVDDSQLPKDRFSAERLKGVDSTLKIQPAELGDSAVYLCASSLGPNYNEQFFGPGTRLTVL.

The chain couples TRBV5-6 to TRBJ2-7; 8 bases match TRBD1. After removal of 4 bases from V and 3 bases from J, the junction contained 3 bases not matched to a gene. This CDR3 is built from 13 residues. Germline CDR1 is SGHDT and CDR2 is YYEEEE. The CDR3 nucleotides read TGTGCCAGCAGCCAAGACAGGGGCTACGAGCAGTACTTC. Translation: CASSQDRGYEQYF. Drawing the rest from reference TRBV5-6 and TRBJ2-7, the complete variable domain is DAGVTQSPTHLIKTRGQQVTLRCSPKSGHDTVSWYQQALGQGPQFIFQYYEEEERQRGNFPDRFSGHQFPNYSSELNVNALLLGDSALYLCASSQDRGYEQYFGPGTRLTVT.

V usage is TRBV10-1 and J usage is TRBJ1-3, with D maybe TRBD1 (6 bases). CDR1 WNHNN and CDR2 SYGVQD come from the germline V gene (reference sequence). The length of the CDR3 is 16 residues. Trimming left V 8 bases short and J 0 bases short, with 17 bases between. The CDR3, as DNA: TGCGCCAGCGGAGAACACAGGGCTTTCTCTGGAAACACCATATATTTT. Translating it yields CASGEHRAFSGNTIYF.